These T cell receptor beta chains were read from a single sample in a study of shared clonotypes between healthy human individuals. Sequencing was performed with immunoSEQ multiplex PCR; in TCRdb, only in-frame clones are kept and a portion is missing. The table records roughly 500,000 clones, roughly four fifths of them present only once. The specimen sequenced was PBMCs. The source of these receptors is a woman in her thirties or forties in good health. Some clones in this sample may be carry-over from other donors' samples. CDR3s include the opening cysteine and the closing phenylalanine or tryptophan. D genes are given only for firm matches. Expanded clones get a size class; other rows say once, few or many, or leave the size out.

abundance,j_gene,v_gene,d_gene,CDR3aa,CDR3nt
-,TRBJ1-1,TRBV4-1,-,CASSQEVGGEAFF,TGCGCCAGCAGCCAAGAGGTGGGTGGGGAAGCTTTCTTT
once,TRBJ2-3,TRBV4-3,-,CASSQDEQRPQYF,TGCGCCAGCAGCCAAGATGAACAGAGACCGCAGTATTTT
-,TRBJ1-1,TRBV19,-,CASSTPGRTEAFF,TGTGCCAGTAGTACTCCGGGTAGGACTGAAGCTTTCTTT
-,TRBJ1-6,TRBV29-1,-,CSVQSSYNSPLHF,TGCAGCGTCCAGAGCTCCTATAATTCACCCCTCCACTTT
-,TRBJ1-1,TRBV7-9,-,CASRNTGHEAFF,TGTGCCAGCAGGAACACAGGGCATGAAGCTTTCTTT
-,TRBJ2-7,TRBV14,-,CASSQGTIADQYF,TGTGCCAGCAGCCAGGGGACGATAGCGGACCAGTACTTC
-,TRBJ2-7,TRBV10-1,TRBD2,CASSDGLVPYEQYF,TGCGCCAGCAGTGACGGACTAGTACCTTACGAGCAGTACTTC
-,TRBJ2-5,TRBV10-3,TRBD1,CAISDPTGTETQYF,TGTGCCATCAGTGATCCGACAGGGACGGAGACCCAGTACTTC
once,TRBJ1-1,TRBV21-1,-,CASSKVIGRSMNTEAFF,TGTGCCAGCAGCAAAGTGATTGGTCGGAGCATGAACACTGAAGCTTTCTTT
-,TRBJ1-2,TRBV4-2,-,CASSHPTEGYGYTF,TGTGCCAGCAGCCACCCGACGGAAGGCTATGGCTACACCTTC
-,TRBJ2-7,TRBV25-1,-,CASSPRAGVGEQYF,TGTGCCAGCAGTCCTCGGGCCGGGGTGGGGGAGCAGTACTTC
-,TRBJ2-2,TRBV4-3,-,CASSQDRGPNTGELFF,TGCGCCAGCAGCCAAGATCGGGGTCCGAACACCGGGGAGCTGTTTTTT
-,TRBJ1-1,TRBV2,-,CAGGGYTEAFF,TGTGCCGGAGGAGGATACACTGAAGCTTTCTTT
-,TRBJ2-5,TRBV29-1,-,CSVAFWEQETQYF,TGCAGCGTTGCCTTCTGGGAACAAGAGACCCAGTACTTC
-,TRBJ2-5,TRBV9,-,CASSTAVQETQYF,TGTGCCAGCAGCACGGCGGTCCAAGAGACCCAGTACTTC
-,TRBJ2-2,TRBV29-1,TRBD1,CSAGDRGPGELFF,TGCAGCGCTGGGGACAGGGGACCCGGGGAGCTGTTTTTT
-,TRBJ1-6,TRBV28,TRBD1,CASSPSDRDNSPLHF,TGTGCCAGCAGCCCTTCGGACAGGGATAATTCACCCCTCCACTTT
few,TRBJ2-7,TRBV4-1,-,CASSQEGRGHEQYF,TGCGCCAGCAGCCAAGAAGGACGGGGGCACGAGCAGTACTTC
once,TRBJ1-2,TRBV28,-,CASTNAGARVGYTF,TGTGCCAGCACCAACGCGGGGGCCCGGGTTGGCTACACCTTC
-,TRBJ1-4,TRBV5-1,-,CASSTLGVNEKLFF,TGCGCCAGCAGCACCCTGGGGGTAAATGAAAAACTGTTTTTT
once,TRBJ2-1,TRBV5-1,-,CASRRTIAADNEQFF,TGCGCCAGCAGGCGAACGATAGCGGCCGACAATGAGCAGTTCTTC
-,TRBJ1-5,TRBV28,-,CASRISSGSGANQPQHF,TGTGCCAGCAGAATAAGTTCTGGGTCGGGGGCCAATCAGCCCCAGCATTTT
-,TRBJ2-7,TRBV4-1,-,CASSHSQAYEQYF,TGCGCCAGCAGCCACAGCCAGGCCTACGAGCAGTACTTC
once,TRBJ2-3,TRBV28,TRBD2,CASSLEGSGRATDTQYF,TGTGCCAGCAGTTTAGAGGGGAGCGGGAGGGCCACAGATACGCAGTATTTT
-,TRBJ1-4,TRBV28,-,CASNGRRENEKLFF,TGTGCCAGCAACGGTCGACGGGAGAATGAAAAACTGTTTTTT
-,TRBJ1-4,TRBV2,-,CASTRGRDEKLFF,TGTGCCAGCACGCGGGGGAGGGATGAAAAACTGTTTTTT
few,TRBJ2-5,TRBV7-8,-,CASSLAAGAETQYF,TGTGCCAGCAGCTTAGCTGCCGGAGCGGAGACCCAGTACTTC
-,TRBJ2-2,TRBV5-1,-,CASSLDYPGTGELFF,TGCGCCAGCAGCTTGGATTACCCGGGCACCGGGGAGCTGTTTTTT
once,TRBJ2-7,TRBV4-1,TRBD1,CASSRDRGGRDISYEQYF,TGCGCCAGCAGCCGCGACCGAGGGGGCCGGGACATCTCCTACGAGCAGTACTTC
-,TRBJ1-2,TRBV7-9,TRBD1,CASSPGGRDGYTF,TGTGCCAGCAGCCCAGGGGGAAGAGATGGCTACACCTTC
-,TRBJ2-5,TRBV5-1,TRBD2,CASSLGVLAGETQYF,TGCGCCAGCAGCTTGGGCGTGTTAGCGGGAGAGACCCAGTACTTC
-,TRBJ2-1,TRBV11-3,-,CASSLGLTWDNEQFF,TGTGCCAGCAGCTTAGGCCTCACCTGGGACAATGAGCAGTTCTTC
-,TRBJ2-7,TRBV15,-,CATSRELVSIGGEQYF,TGTGCCACCAGCAGAGAGCTAGTTTCCATCGGTGGAGAGCAGTACTTC
-,TRBJ1-2,TRBV6-1,-,CASQPEGSRGYTF,TGTGCCAGCCAACCCGAGGGGTCCAGGGGCTACACCTTC
once,TRBJ2-3,TRBV7-6,-,CASSHRRGESTDTQYF,TGTGCCAGCAGCCACCGTCGGGGTGAAAGCACAGATACGCAGTATTTT
-,TRBJ1-1,TRBV5-1,-,CASSLEGLGTEAFF,TGCGCCAGCAGCTTGGAAGGACTCGGGACTGAAGCTTTCTTT
-,TRBJ1-5,TRBV6-6,-,CASSYSQGTRDQPQHF,TGTGCCAGCAGTTACTCGCAGGGGACCCGTGATCAGCCCCAGCATTTT
-,TRBJ1-1,TRBV30,-,CAWSSLGVYTEAFF,TGTGCCTGGAGTTCCCTCGGGGTCTACACTGAAGCTTTCTTT
-,TRBJ1-3,TRBV23-1,TRBD1,CASSQSPGQGIGNTIYF,TGCGCCAGCAGTCAATCGCCCGGACAGGGTATTGGAAACACCATATATTTT
once,TRBJ2-2,TRBV4-3,TRBD2,CASSPRLAGGAGELFF,TGCGCCAGCAGCCCCCGACTAGCGGGAGGGGCCGGGGAGCTGTTTTTT
-,TRBJ1-1,TRBV6-1,-,CASSEQVDAYPAQDTEAFF,TGTGCCAGCAGTGAACAAGTGGATGCTTATCCTGCGCAGGACACTGAAGCTTTCTTT